This T cell receptor beta chain was obtained from a study of post-analysis software for immune sequencing data. General observations from the study: There were four or five TRBV segments more frequent in patients than controls, and TRBV5-6, TRBV5-1 and TRBV20-1 were among them.

Carried by the TCR beta cDNA libraries were unique molecular identifiers. The source material, roughly 0.9 to 11 million T cells, gave rise to about 520,000 cDNA molecules. One entry per CDR3 protein results from TCRdb running MiXCR on the PCR reads. The sample lists about 820,000 distinct CDR3 sequences; roughly 50% were seen once. With 0 bases removed from V and 1 base from J, the gap between germline ends came to 16 bases. The CDR3 has 17 residues. CDR1 and CDR2 from the germline V gene are SGDLS and YYNGEE. Concerning this clonotype: Its antigen is not identified.

This sequence originates from a girl aged 5-17 years with multiple sclerosis. The chain uses TRBV9 and TRBJ2-5; D not resolved. Sequences were obtained from blood. The CDR3 loop is CASSVASLGGSQETQYF. The CDR3 DNA reads TGTGCCAGCAGCGTAGCGAGTTTGGGTGGAAGCCAAGAGACCCAGTACTTC.